This T cell receptor (beta chain) is drawn from a study of TIL therapy for anti-PD-1-resistant metastatic lung cancer. Overall study context: Median tumor mutation burden was roughly 1.4 mutations per megabase.

This was the immunoSEQ v3 assay. This table comes from immunoSEQ multiplex PCR, and its TCRdb copy is limited to in-frame clones, with some not included. Counted here are several thousand clones, 66% occurring once; the ten biggest clones make up approximately 15%. CDR1 and CDR2 from the germline V gene are KGHSH and LQKENI. V lost 2 bases to trimming and J lost 6 bases, with 14 bases between them. This CDR3 has 16 residues. This sample's time point: pre-treatment sample, taken before nivolumab and TIL therapy. The tumor samples were excised metastases, mostly pleural nodules or supraclavicular lymph nodes.

The V call is TRBV18, the J call TRBJ1-6; D possibly corresponds to TRBD1 (5 bases). The TCR comes from a person between 25 and 79 years old with non-small cell lung cancer. Sequenced material: tumor tissue, taken at baseline. The CDR3 DNA reads as TGTGCCAGCTCACCAGTGCGGGGGGGTGGTAATTCACCCCTCCACTTT. This sequence encodes CASSPVRGGGNSPLHF. Full variable domain (missing parts from reference TRBV18 and TRBJ1-6): NAGVMQNPRHLVRRRGQEARLRCSPMKGHSHVYWYRQLPEEGLKFMVYLQKENIIDESGMPKERFSAEFPKEGPSILRIQQVVRGDSAAYFCASSPVRGGGNSPLHFGNGTRLTVT.